Following are 25 T cell receptor beta chains from one sample sequenced in a study of blood T cell repertoires in COVID-19. Profiling relied on immunoSEQ multiplex PCR, and the TCRdb table lists in-frame clones only, not all of them. In the table there are 150,000 or so clones, roughly 88% of which are singletons. Input material: PBMCs or T cells enriched from blood (not recorded which). The receptor set was obtained from a man in his 70s who had been exposed to COVID-19.

J is TRBJ2-3 and V is TRBV6-2 or TRBV6-3; 7 nucleotides agree with TRBD1. This CDR3 is built from 13 residues. The J segment lost 8 bases and the V segment lost 5 bases, leaving 7 bases of the junction unmatched. CDR1 and CDR2 (germline): MNHEY, SVGEGT. The CDR3 coding sequence is TGTGCCAGCAGTACGACAGGGTACGGTACGCAGTATTTT. This gives the protein CASSTTGYGTQYF.

The chain links TRBV19 to TRBJ2-3; 7 bases are a match to TRBD2. The CDR3 covers 14 residues. Looked up from germline, CDR1 is LNHDA and CDR2 is SQIVND (reference sequence). J lost 2 bases, V lost 6 bases, and 5 bases had no gene match. CDR3 region: CASRARGITDTQYF. The CDR3 DNA reads as TGTGCCAGTAGGGCGCGGGGGATCACAGATACGCAGTATTTT. Full variable domain (remainder filled in from reference TRBV19 and TRBJ2-3): DGGITQSPKYLFRKEGQNVTLSCEQNLNHDAMYWYRQDPGQGLRLIYYSQIVNDFQKGDIAEGYSVSREKKESFPLTVTSAQKNPTAFYLCASRARGITDTQYFGPGTRLTVL.

The rearrangement joins TRBV24-1 to TRBJ1-5; 7 nucleotides align to TRBD1. CDR3 size: 18 residues. V lost 4 bases and J lost 3; bases outside the gene matches: 14. In germline, CDR1 is KGHDR, CDR2 SFDVKD. Written as DNA, the CDR3 is TGTGCCACCAGTGACATACCGGGACAGCGTCGGAACAATCAGCCCCAGCATTTT. Its translation is CATSDIPGQRRNNQPQHF.

The CDR3 loop reads CASSLVGASNQPQHF. CDR3 nucleotide sequence: TGTGCCAGCAGCTTAGTGGGCGCTAGCAATCAGCCCCAGCATTTT. V and J are TRBV7-2 and TRBJ1-5; D unresolved. V was pared by 1 base and J by 0 bases, with 7 bases between. Germline CDR1 SGHTA, CDR2 FQGNSA. The CDR3 has 15 amino acids.

This clone was found once. The V call is TRBV5-1, the J call TRBJ2-5; 8 bases match TRBD1. The V segment lost 4 bases and the J segment 2 bases; nucleotides outside the gene matches: 4. The CDR3 consists of 14 residues. CDR1 and CDR2 (germline): SGHRS, YFSETQ. CDR3 residues: CASSTRQGQETQYF. The CDR3 DNA reads TGCGCCAGCAGCACCCGACAGGGGCAAGAGACCCAGTACTTC.

This clone was observed a handful of times. The chain combines TRBV6-5 with TRBJ2-4; 10 nucleotides align to TRBD1. The J segment lost 8 bases and the V segment lost 5 bases, leaving 6 bases of the junction unmatched. The CDR3 loop spans 14 amino acids. CDR1 and CDR2 from the germline V gene are MNHEY and SVGAGI. The CDR3 reads CASSRGTGEDIQYF. CDR3 nucleotide sequence: TGTGCCAGCAGTCGGGGGACAGGGGAGGACATTCAGTACTTC.

This clone was recorded a few times. The chain uses TRBV19 and TRBJ1-1; TRBD1 matches at 8 bases. The junction had 10 bases not matched to a gene; V was cut back by 7 bases and J by 3 bases. Germline V gene sequence: CDR1 LNHDA, CDR2 SQIVND (reference sequence). The CDR3 totals 15 residues. The DNA for the CDR3 is TGTGCCAGTAAGCCTTTGGACAGGGCGGACACTGAAGCTTTCTTT. The encoded protein is CASKPLDRADTEAFF.

This chain connects TRBV9 to TRBJ1-6; possible D gene TRBD1, 6 bases. The V end was cut by 3 bases, the J end by 10 bases, with 20 bases between. In germline, CDR1 is SGDLS, CDR2 YYNGEE. CDR3 length equals 16 residues. The CDR3 sequence is CASSGRNDRLTSPLHF. The CDR3 DNA reads as TGTGCCAGCAGCGGGCGAAACGACAGGTTAACGTCACCCCTCCACTTT. The variable domain in full, with the rest retrieved from reference TRBV9 and TRBJ1-6, is DSGVTQTPKHLITATGQRVTLRCSPRSGDLSVYWYQQSLDQGLQFLIQYYNGEERAKGNILERFSAQQFPDLHSELNLSSLELGDSALYFCASSGRNDRLTSPLHFGNGTRLTVT.

The J gene is TRBJ2-1, the V gene TRBV4-1; 14 bases map to TRBD2. The CDR3 is made up of 16 amino acids. V lost 0 bases, J lost 10 bases, and 5 bases stayed unmatched. Germline lookup yields CDR1 MGHRA and CDR2 YSYEKL. The CDR3 DNA follows: TGCGCCAGCAGCCAAGAGACTAGCGGGGGGGCGCGAGAGCAGTTCTTC. Residues: CASSQETSGGAREQFF.

This chain connects TRBV6-5 to TRBJ2-3, with TRBD1 matching over 8 bases. This CDR3 is built from 15 residues. In germline, CDR1 is MNHEY, CDR2 SVGAGI. Trimming at V came to 6 bases and at J to 1 base, leaving 6 bases not matched to a gene. The CDR3 bases are TGTGCCAGCAGCCAGGACAGGGCCCGCACAGATACGCAGTATTTT. Protein product: CASSQDRARTDTQYF.

This clone was recorded a few times. This sequence joins TRBV2 and TRBJ2-3, with a possible D match to TRBD2 (6 bases). Germline V gene lookup returns CDR1 SNHLY and CDR2 FYNNEI. The CDR3 has 15 amino acids. Trimming cost V 2 bases and J 2 bases, with 11 bases left between them. The CDR3, as DNA: TGTGCCAGCAGTGAACGGCGGGGCCCCACAGATACGCAGTATTTT. Translated, it gives CASSERRGPTDTQYF.

Concerning this clone: This sample also contains other DNA sequences that code for the same CDR3. The chain combines TRBV7-2 with TRBJ1-1; 7 bases agree with TRBD1. The V gene end was trimmed by 1 base and the J gene end by 1 base; junction bases not matched to a gene: 3. CDR1 is SGHTA, CDR2 FQGNSA, per germline. CDR3 size: 15 residues. The DNA of the CDR3 is TGTGCCAGCAGCTTAGTAACAGGGGAGAACACTGAAGCTTTCTTT. This translates into CASSLVTGENTEAFF.

V usage is TRBV5-1 and J usage is TRBJ1-1; D call uncertain. Trimming stripped 0 bases from V and 2 bases from J, with 17 bases between. CDR1 and CDR2 from the germline V gene are SGHRS and YFSETQ. This CDR3 is 17 amino acids long. The CDR3 DNA reads TGCGCCAGCAGCTTGGATCCGGGGTCGGGAGAAAACACTGAAGCTTTCTTT. This codes for CASSLDPGSGENTEAFF.

J is TRBJ2-3 and V is TRBV7-9, with 8 bases that match TRBD1. Per germline, CDR1 SEHNR and CDR2 FQNEAQ (reference sequence). This CDR3 has 13 residues. Germline trimming cut 5 bases from V and 7 bases from J; bases unmatched to any gene: 5. CDR3 in DNA: TGTGCCAGCAGCCACAGACAGGGGAATACGCAGTATTTT. It is translated as CASSHRQGNTQYF.

The rearrangement links TRBV5-1 to TRBJ2-1, with 8 bases fitting TRBD2. The V gene end was trimmed by 2 bases and the J gene end by 4 bases; junction bases not matched to a gene: 5. Germline loops: CDR1 SGHRS, CDR2 YFSETQ. CDR3 length: 15 amino acids. The chain's CDR3 is CASSFPGGPYNEQFF. Written as DNA, the CDR3 is TGCGCCAGCAGCTTCCCGGGGGGGCCTTACAATGAGCAGTTCTTC. The variable domain in full, with the rest retrieved from reference TRBV5-1 and TRBJ2-1, is KAGVTQTPRYLIKTRGQQVTLSCSPISGHRSVSWYQQTPGQGLQFLFEYFSETQRNKGNFPGRFSGRQFSNSRSEMNVSTLELGDSALYLCASSFPGGPYNEQFFGPGTRLTVL.

This chain joins TRBV20-1 and TRBJ2-1; perhaps TRBD2 as D (5 bases). Germline CDR1 reads DFQATT; CDR2 reads SNEGSKA (reference sequence). This CDR3 is 11 amino acids long. Trimming took 5 bases from V and 9 from J, leaving 11 bases between them. The CDR3 DNA is TGCAGTGCTCTGGACTCTCTTGAGCAGTTCTTC. Translation: CSALDSLEQFF.

This chain joins TRBV11-2 and TRBJ1-1; D may be TRBD1 (6 bases). The V gene's germline CDR1 is SGHAT and CDR2 FQNNGV. Deletions cut 9 bases from V and 5 bases from J, with 19 bases between. The length of the CDR3 is 14 residues. CDR3 bases: TGTGCCAGTTCCCGCGGGGGCCAGAGTACTGAAGCTTTCTTT. It specifies CASSRGGQSTEAFF.

The V and J genes are TRBV18 and TRBJ2-1; 10 bases fit TRBD1. Germline trimming cut 5 bases from V and 6 bases from J; bases unmatched to any gene: 7. Germline values: CDR1 KGHSH, CDR2 LQKENI. CDR3 length: 15 amino acids. CDR3 nucleotides: TGTGCCAGCTCATTCCGGGACAGGGGTAGCAATGAGCAGTTCTTC. Its translation: CASSFRDRGSNEQFF.

CDR3 coding DNA: TGTGCCAGTAGCCCGGGACACAATAGCAATCAGCCCCAGCATTTT. Encoded protein: CASSPGHNSNQPQHF. This chain joins TRBV19 and TRBJ1-5; tentatively, D is TRBD1 (6 bases). The CDR3 is 15 amino acids. Trimming cost V 6 bases and J 0 bases, with 12 bases left between them. Germline CDR1 is LNHDA and CDR2 is SQIVND (reference sequence).

The V and J genes are TRBV7-6 and TRBJ2-5; the match to TRBD2 covers 8 bases. The CDR3 covers 16 residues. J lost 0 bases, V lost 5 bases, and 8 bases had no gene match. Looked up from germline, CDR1 is SGHVS and CDR2 is FNYEAQ. The CDR3 here is CASSRRAGGYQETQYF. CDR3 bases: TGTGCCAGCAGCAGACGGGCGGGGGGTTACCAAGAGACCCAGTACTTC. Drawing the rest from reference TRBV7-6 and TRBJ2-5, the complete variable domain is GAGVSQSPRYKVTKRGQDVALRCDPISGHVSLYWYRQALGQGPEFLTYFNYEAQQDKSGLPNDRFSAERPEGSISTLTIQRTEQRDSAMYRCASSRRAGGYQETQYFGPGTRLLVL.

This chain uses TRBV7-9 with TRBJ2-7; D is possibly TRBD1 (7 bases). CDR1 SEHNR and CDR2 FQNEAQ come from the germline V gene (reference sequence). V shed 6 bases and J shed 7 bases, with 16 bases lying between them. The CDR3 covers 13 residues. The CDR3 bases are TGTGCCAGCAGTTTACCGACAGGGAGGGAGCAGTACTTC. Its protein is CASSLPTGREQYF.

This clone was observed at least ten times. This sequence joins TRBV28 and TRBJ2-7; 8 positions match TRBD2. The germline V gene encodes CDR1 MDHEN and CDR2 SYDVKM. The CDR3 totals 15 residues. Trimming removed 5 bases from V and 3 bases from J; junction bases left unmatched: 9. The CDR3 region is CASSPGTRTFYEQYF. CDR3 DNA: TGTGCCAGCAGTCCCGGGACTAGAACTTTCTACGAGCAGTACTTC.

V is TRBV20-1 and J is TRBJ2-3; TRBD2 matches 10 bases. V shed 3 bases and J 1 base; nucleotides not matched to a gene: 4. The CDR3 is 15 amino acids. The germline gives CDR1 DFQATT, CDR2 SNEGSKA (reference sequence). The CDR3 DNA sequence: TGCAGTGCTAGTGCCGGGACTAGCGGCACAGATACGCAGTATTTT. As protein: CSASAGTSGTDTQYF.

The CDR3 DNA reads TGTGCCTGGAGTGTAACAGGTTTGGGCGAGCAGTACTTC. Translation: CAWSVTGLGEQYF. This chain connects TRBV30 to TRBJ2-7; a weak D match, TRBD1 (5 bases). From germline, CDR1 is GTSNPN and CDR2 SVGIG (reference sequence). V was cut by 0 bases and J by 6 bases, with 12 bases left in between. The CDR3 spans 13 residues. Using reference TRBV30 and TRBJ2-7 for the parts outside the CDR3, the full variable domain is SQTIHQWPATLVQPVGSPLSLECTVEGTSNPNLYWYRQAAGRGLQLLFYSVGIGQISSEVPQNLSASRPQDRQFILSSKKLLLSDSGFYLCAWSVTGLGEQYFGPGTRLTVT.

This chain connects TRBV5-1 to TRBJ1-2; the D gene is possibly TRBD1 (6 bases). This CDR3 has 16 residues. Looked up from germline, CDR1 is SGHRS and CDR2 is YFSETQ. The V end was cut by 1 base, the J end by 9 bases, with 22 bases between. The CDR3: CASSLLTGGDYFSYTF. CDR3 nucleotide sequence: TGCGCCAGCAGCTTGCTGACAGGAGGGGACTATTTTAGCTACACCTTC.